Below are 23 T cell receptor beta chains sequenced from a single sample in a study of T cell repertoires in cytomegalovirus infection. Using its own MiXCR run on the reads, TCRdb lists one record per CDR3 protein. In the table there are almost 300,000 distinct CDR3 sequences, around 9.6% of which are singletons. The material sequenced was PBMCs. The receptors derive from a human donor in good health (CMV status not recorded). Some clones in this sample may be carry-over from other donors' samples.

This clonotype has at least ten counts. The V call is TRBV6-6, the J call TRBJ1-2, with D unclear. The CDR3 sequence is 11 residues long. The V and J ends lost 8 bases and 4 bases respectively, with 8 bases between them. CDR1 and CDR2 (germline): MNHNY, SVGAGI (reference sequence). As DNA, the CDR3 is TGTGCCAGCGACGGTCTCTATGGCTACACCTTC. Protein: CASDGLYGYTF.

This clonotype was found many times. CDR3 region: CASSLIPTKIETQYF. The CDR3, as DNA: TGTGCCAGCAGCTTGATACCAACGAAAATAGAGACCCAGTACTTC. The V gene is TRBV7-2, the J gene TRBJ2-5; D gene unclear. This CDR3 contains 15 residues. Germline lookup yields CDR1 SGHTA and CDR2 FQGNSA. V lost 3 bases and J lost 4, with 15 bases in between.

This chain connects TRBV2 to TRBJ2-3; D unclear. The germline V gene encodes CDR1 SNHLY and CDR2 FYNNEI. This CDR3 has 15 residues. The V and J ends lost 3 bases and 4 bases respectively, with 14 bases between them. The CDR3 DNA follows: TGTGCCAGCAGTGACCCATTAATTCGGGCAGATACGCAGTATTTT. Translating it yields CASSDPLIRADTQYF.

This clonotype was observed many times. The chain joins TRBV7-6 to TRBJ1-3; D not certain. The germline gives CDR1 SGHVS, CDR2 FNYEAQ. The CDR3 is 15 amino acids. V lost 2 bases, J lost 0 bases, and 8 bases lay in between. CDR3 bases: TGTGCCAGCAGCTTATGGGCCGGCTCTGGAAACACCATATATTTT. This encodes CASSLWAGSGNTIYF.

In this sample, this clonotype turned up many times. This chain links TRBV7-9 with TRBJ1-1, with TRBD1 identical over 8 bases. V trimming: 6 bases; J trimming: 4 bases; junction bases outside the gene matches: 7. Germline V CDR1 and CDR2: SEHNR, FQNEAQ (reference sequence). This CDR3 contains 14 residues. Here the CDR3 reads CASSTSQGGTEAFF. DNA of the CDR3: TGTGCCAGCAGTACATCACAGGGGGGCACTGAAGCTTTCTTT.

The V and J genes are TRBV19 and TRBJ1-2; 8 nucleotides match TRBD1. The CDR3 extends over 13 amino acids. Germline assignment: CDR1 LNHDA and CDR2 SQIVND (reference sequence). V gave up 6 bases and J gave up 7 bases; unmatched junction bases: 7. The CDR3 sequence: CASRPTGAGGYTF. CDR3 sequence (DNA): TGTGCCAGTAGACCGACAGGGGCGGGTGGCTACACCTTC.

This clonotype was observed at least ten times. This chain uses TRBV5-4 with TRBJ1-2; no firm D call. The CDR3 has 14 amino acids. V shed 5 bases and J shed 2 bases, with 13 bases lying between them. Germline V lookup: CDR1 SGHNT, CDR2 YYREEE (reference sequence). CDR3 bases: TGTGCCAGCAGTTTTGTGGACGGAAACTATGGCTACACCTTC. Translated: CASSFVDGNYGYTF.

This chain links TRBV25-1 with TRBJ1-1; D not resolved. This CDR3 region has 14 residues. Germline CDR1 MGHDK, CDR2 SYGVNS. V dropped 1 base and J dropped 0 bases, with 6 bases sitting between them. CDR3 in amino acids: CASSESGLNTEAFF. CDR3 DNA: TGTGCCAGCAGTGAATCCGGACTGAACACTGAAGCTTTCTTT.

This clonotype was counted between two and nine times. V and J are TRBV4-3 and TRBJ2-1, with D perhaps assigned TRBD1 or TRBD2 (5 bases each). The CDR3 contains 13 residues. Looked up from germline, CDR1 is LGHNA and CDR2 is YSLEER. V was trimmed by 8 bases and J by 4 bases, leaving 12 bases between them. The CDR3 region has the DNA TGCGCCAGCGGGGCCCGGGGTTACAATGAGCAGTTCTTC. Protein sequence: CASGARGYNEQFF.

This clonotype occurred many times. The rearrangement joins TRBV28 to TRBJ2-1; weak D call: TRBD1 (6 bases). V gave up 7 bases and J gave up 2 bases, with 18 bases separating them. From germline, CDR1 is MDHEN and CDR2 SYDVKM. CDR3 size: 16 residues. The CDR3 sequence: CASTSWTGDTYNEQFF. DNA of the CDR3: TGTGCCAGCACATCCTGGACCGGGGACACCTACAATGAGCAGTTCTTC.

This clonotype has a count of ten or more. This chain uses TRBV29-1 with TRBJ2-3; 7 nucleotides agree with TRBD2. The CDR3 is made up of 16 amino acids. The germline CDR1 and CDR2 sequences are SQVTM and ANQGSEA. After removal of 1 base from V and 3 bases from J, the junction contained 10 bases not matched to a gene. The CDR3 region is CSVEGTGLGRTDTQYF. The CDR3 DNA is TGCAGCGTTGAAGGAACCGGACTAGGACGAACAGATACGCAGTATTTT.

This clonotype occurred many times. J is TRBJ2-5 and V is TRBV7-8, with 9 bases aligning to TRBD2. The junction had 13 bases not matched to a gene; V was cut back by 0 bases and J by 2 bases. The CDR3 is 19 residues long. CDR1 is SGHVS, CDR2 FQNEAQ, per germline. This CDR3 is CASSLALMILAGEQETQYF. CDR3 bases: TGTGCCAGCAGCTTAGCGCTAATGATTTTAGCGGGGGAGCAAGAGACCCAGTACTTC.

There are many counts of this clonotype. The CDR3 DNA reads TGTGCCAGCAGTCCGCGGGGGCGAGTTTCACCCCTCCACTTT. It specifies CASSPRGRVSPLHF. The chain combines TRBV14 with TRBJ1-6; a weak D match, TRBD1 (6 bases). V lost 6 bases and J lost 9, with 15 bases in between. The CDR3 contains 14 residues. The germline CDR1 and CDR2 sequences are SGHDN and FVKESK. Complete variable domain (other parts from reference TRBV14 and TRBJ1-6): EAGVTQFPSHSVIEKGQTVTLRCDPISGHDNLYWYRRVMGKEIKFLLHFVKESKQDESGMPNNRFLAERTGGTYSTLKVQPAELEDSGVYFCASSPRGRVSPLHFGNGTRLTVT.

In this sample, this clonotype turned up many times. The CDR3 reads CASRAGQHNEQFF. For the CDR3, the DNA is TGTGCCAGCAGAGCCGGACAGCACAATGAGCAGTTCTTC. The rearrangement links TRBV2 to TRBJ2-1; TRBD1 might be the D (6 bases). CDR1 is SNHLY and CDR2 is FYNNEI in the germline V gene. Trimming took off 6 bases at V and 5 bases at J, with 11 bases between the two ends. This CDR3 has 13 amino acids. The full variable domain, with the rest looked up from reference TRBV2 and TRBJ2-1, is EPEVTQTPSHQVTQMGQEVILRCVPISNHLYFYWYRQILGQKVEFLVSFYNNEISEKSEIFDDQFSVERPDGSNFTLKIRSTKLEDSAMYFCASRAGQHNEQFFGPGTRLTVL.

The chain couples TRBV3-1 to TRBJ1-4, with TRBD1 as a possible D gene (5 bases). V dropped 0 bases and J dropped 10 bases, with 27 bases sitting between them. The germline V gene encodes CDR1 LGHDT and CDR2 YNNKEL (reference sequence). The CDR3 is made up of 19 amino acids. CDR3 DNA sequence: TGTGCCAGCAGCCAAGATAATTTTCGAAGAGCAGGCGCAAGGGGAAAACTGTTTTTT. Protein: CASSQDNFRRAGARGKLFF.

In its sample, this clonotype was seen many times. The CDR3 region is CSAATPINYGYTF. The CDR3 region has the DNA TGCAGCGCGGCAACCCCGATTAACTATGGCTACACCTTC. The chain is built from TRBV29-1 and TRBJ1-2; no clear D gene. The CDR3 contains 13 residues. Germline CDR1 is SQVTM and CDR2 is ANQGSEA. Trimming removed 7 bases at V and 1 base at J, with 13 bases between.

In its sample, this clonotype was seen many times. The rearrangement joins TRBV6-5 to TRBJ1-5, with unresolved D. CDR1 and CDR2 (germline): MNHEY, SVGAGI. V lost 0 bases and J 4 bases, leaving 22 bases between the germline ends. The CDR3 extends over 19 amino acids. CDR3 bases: TGTGCCAGCAGTTACTCGGCCCCTTTCGGGAATTGGAGAAATCAGCCCCAGCATTTT. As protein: CASSYSAPFGNWRNQPQHF.

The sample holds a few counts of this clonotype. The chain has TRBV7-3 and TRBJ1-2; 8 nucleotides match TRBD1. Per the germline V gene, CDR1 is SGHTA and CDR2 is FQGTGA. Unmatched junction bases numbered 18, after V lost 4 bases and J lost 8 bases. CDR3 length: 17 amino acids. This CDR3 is CASSSTKWTGTFGGYTF. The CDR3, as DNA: TGTGCCAGCAGCTCGACAAAATGGACAGGGACCTTCGGGGGCTACACCTTC.

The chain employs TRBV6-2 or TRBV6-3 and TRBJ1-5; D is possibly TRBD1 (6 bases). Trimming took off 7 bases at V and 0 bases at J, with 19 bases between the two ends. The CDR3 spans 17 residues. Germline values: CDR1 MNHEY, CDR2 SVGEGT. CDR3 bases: TGTGCCAGCAAGCGACGAAGCGGGACAAATAGCAATCAGCCCCAGCATTTT. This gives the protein CASKRRSGTNSNQPQHF.

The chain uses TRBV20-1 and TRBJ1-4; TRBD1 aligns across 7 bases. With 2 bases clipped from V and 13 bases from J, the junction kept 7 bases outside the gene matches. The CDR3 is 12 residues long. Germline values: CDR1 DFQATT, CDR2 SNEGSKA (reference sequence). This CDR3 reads CSARRQGGILFF. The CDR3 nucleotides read TGCAGTGCTAGAAGGCAGGGGGGAATACTGTTTTTT.

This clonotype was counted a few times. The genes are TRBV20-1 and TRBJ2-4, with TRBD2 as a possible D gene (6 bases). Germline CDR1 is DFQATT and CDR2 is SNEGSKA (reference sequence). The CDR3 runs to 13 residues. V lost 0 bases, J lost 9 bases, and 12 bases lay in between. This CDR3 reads CSARDPGGGIQYF. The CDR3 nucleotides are TGCAGTGCTAGAGATCCCGGGGGAGGCATTCAGTACTTC.

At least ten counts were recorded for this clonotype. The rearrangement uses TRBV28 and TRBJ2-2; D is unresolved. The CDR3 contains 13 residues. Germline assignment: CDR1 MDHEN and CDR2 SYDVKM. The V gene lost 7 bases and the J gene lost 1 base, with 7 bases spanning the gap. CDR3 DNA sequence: TGTGCCAGCACAAGGCAGAACACCGGGGAGCTGTTTTTT. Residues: CASTRQNTGELFF.

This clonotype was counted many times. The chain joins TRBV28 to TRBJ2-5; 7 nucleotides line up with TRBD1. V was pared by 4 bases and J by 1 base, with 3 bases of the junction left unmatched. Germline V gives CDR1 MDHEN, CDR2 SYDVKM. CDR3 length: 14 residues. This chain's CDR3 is CASSSGQTQETQYF. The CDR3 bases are TGTGCCAGCAGTTCGGGACAGACCCAAGAGACCCAGTACTTC.